The rows below give T cell receptor beta chains drawn from one sample of a study of early stage breast cancer tumors. Only in-frame clones appear in the TCRdb table, and some are missing; sequencing was by immunoSEQ multiplex PCR. The repertoire includes fewer than 80,000 clones, more than 70% of them detected once, and about 4.8% sits in the top ten. Sequencing input: blood. These receptors came from a person in their 40s with breast cancer. Each CDR3 is given with its conserved first and last residue. The D gene is left open where the match is weak. A row's size may be missing; if present it is once, few, many or a size class.

D gene: TRBD1
clone size: -
J gene: TRBJ1-4
V gene: TRBV9
CDR3 DNA: TGTGCCAGCATCCCCTGGGGCAGGGGGCGACCTGGTCTTGAAAAACTGTTTTTT
CDR3 protein: CASIPWGRGRPGLEKLFF

D gene: TRBD1
clone size: -
J gene: TRBJ1-1
V gene: TRBV18
CDR3 DNA: TGTGCCAGCTCCTGGGACAGGGTTATTACTGAAGCTTTCTTT
CDR3 protein: CASSWDRVITEAFF

D gene: -
clone size: -
J gene: TRBJ1-4
V gene: TRBV30
CDR3 DNA: TGTGCCTGGAGTGCGTCCCGGACAGCTTCAACTAATGAAAAACTGTTTTTT
CDR3 protein: CAWSASRTASTNEKLFF

D gene: -
clone size: -
J gene: TRBJ1-1
V gene: TRBV6-6
CDR3 DNA: TGTGCCAGCAGCCGCGGGTGGATGAACACTGAAGCTTTCTTT
CDR3 protein: CASSRGWMNTEAFF

D gene: -
clone size: -
J gene: TRBJ2-1
V gene: TRBV2
CDR3 DNA: TGTGCCAGCAGCCCGGAAAATGAGCAGTTCTTC
CDR3 protein: CASSPENEQFF

D gene: -
clone size: -
J gene: TRBJ2-5
V gene: TRBV5-1
CDR3 DNA: TGCGCCAGCAGCCTCTTAGGACTAAAAGGAGAGACCCAGTACTTC
CDR3 protein: CASSLLGLKGETQYF

D gene: -
clone size: -
J gene: TRBJ2-7
V gene: TRBV9
CDR3 DNA: TGTGCCAGCAGCGCGGACGGCTACGAGCAGTACTTC
CDR3 protein: CASSADGYEQYF

D gene: TRBD1
clone size: once
J gene: TRBJ1-2
V gene: TRBV5-4
CDR3 DNA: TGTGCCAGCAGCACCGCCCGGCAGGGGGTGATTGGCTACACCTTC
CDR3 protein: CASSTARQGVIGYTF

D gene: TRBD1
clone size: -
J gene: TRBJ1-2
V gene: TRBV5-8
CDR3 DNA: TGTGCCAGCAGAAGGACAGGGTATGGCTACACCTTC
CDR3 protein: CASRRTGYGYTF

D gene: -
clone size: -
J gene: TRBJ1-2
V gene: TRBV7-2
CDR3 DNA: TGTGCCAGCGAGGAGGTAGCGGGAATTAACTATGGCTACACCTTC
CDR3 protein: CASEEVAGINYGYTF

D gene: -
clone size: -
J gene: TRBJ2-7
V gene: TRBV29-1
CDR3 DNA: TGCAGCGTTGGTTCCGGAGCCTACGAGCAGTACTTC
CDR3 protein: CSVGSGAYEQYF

D gene: TRBD1
clone size: -
J gene: TRBJ2-2
V gene: TRBV6-4
CDR3 DNA: TGTGCCAGCAGTGAAGGGGGCGACACCGGGGAGCTGTTTTTT
CDR3 protein: CASSEGGDTGELFF

D gene: TRBD1
clone size: -
J gene: TRBJ1-4
V gene: TRBV6-1
CDR3 DNA: TGTGCCAGCAGTGAGGGGAGGGGGCGTGAAAAACTGTTTTTT
CDR3 protein: CASSEGRGREKLFF

D gene: -
clone size: once
J gene: TRBJ2-2
V gene: TRBV14
CDR3 DNA: TGTGCCAGCAGCCAAGGAGCTCGAGGTCCCTTCGGGGAGCTGTTTTTT
CDR3 protein: CASSQGARGPFGELFF

D gene: -
clone size: -
J gene: TRBJ2-6
V gene: TRBV7-8
CDR3 DNA: TGTGCCAGCAGCTTAGGACAGGCCTCGTGGGCCAACGTCCTGACTTTC
CDR3 protein: CASSLGQASWANVLTF

D gene: -
clone size: few
J gene: TRBJ2-7
V gene: TRBV7-9
CDR3 DNA: TGTGCCAGCAGCCATCGTCGGGACACAACCTACGAGCAGTACTTC
CDR3 protein: CASSHRRDTTYEQYF

D gene: -
clone size: -
J gene: TRBJ1-1
V gene: TRBV6-6
CDR3 DNA: TGTGCCAGCAGTCTAACAAGGGGAAAAGGTGAAGCTTTCTTT
CDR3 protein: CASSLTRGKGEAFF

D gene: -
clone size: -
J gene: TRBJ1-1
V gene: TRBV9
CDR3 DNA: TGTGCCAGCAGCGTAGGAGCGATCCCAAACACTGAAGCTTTCTTT
CDR3 protein: CASSVGAIPNTEAFF

D gene: -
clone size: -
J gene: TRBJ1-1
V gene: TRBV19
CDR3 DNA: TGTGCCAGTACCCGAGATGGCGGGGGGAACACTGAAGCTTTCTTT
CDR3 protein: CASTRDGGGNTEAFF

D gene: -
clone size: -
J gene: TRBJ2-4
V gene: TRBV7-9
CDR3 DNA: TGTGCCAGCAGCCGTGACCAAAACATTCAGTACTTC
CDR3 protein: CASSRDQNIQYF

D gene: -
clone size: -
J gene: TRBJ1-4
V gene: TRBV7-9
CDR3 DNA: TGTGCCAGCAGCTTAGATCGCACAACTAATGAAAAACTGTTTTTT
CDR3 protein: CASSLDRTTNEKLFF

D gene: TRBD1
clone size: once
J gene: TRBJ2-7
V gene: TRBV19
CDR3 DNA: TGTGCCAGTAGTACAGGGGGCTCCTACGAGCAGTACTTC
CDR3 protein: CASSTGGSYEQYF